This paragraph covers one TCR beta chain sequence. Its antigen remains unidentified. This entry belongs to a study of shared clonotypes between healthy human individuals. Overall study results and limits: Researchers found naive subsets generally carried larger estimated richness than memory subsets.

The repertoire was sequenced with immunoSEQ multiplex PCR; TCRdb's copy has only in-frame clones and lacks some. Among just over 2,000,000 clones listed, roughly 96% were seen once. This CDR3 has 15 residues. The germline CDR1 and CDR2 sequences are ENHRY and SYGVKD. V was clipped by 7 bases and J by 1 base, with 16 bases between them. The source material was naive CD4+ T cells sorted from blood. Subset described: CD45RA+ positively selected. This receptor was obtained from a man aged 18 to 35 in good health. The V and J genes are TRBV10-3 and TRBJ1-1, with D unresolved. CDR3 protein: CAIKELGLGNTEAFF. DNA of the CDR3: TGTGCCATCAAGGAGTTAGGCCTTGGGAACACTGAAGCTTTCTTT.